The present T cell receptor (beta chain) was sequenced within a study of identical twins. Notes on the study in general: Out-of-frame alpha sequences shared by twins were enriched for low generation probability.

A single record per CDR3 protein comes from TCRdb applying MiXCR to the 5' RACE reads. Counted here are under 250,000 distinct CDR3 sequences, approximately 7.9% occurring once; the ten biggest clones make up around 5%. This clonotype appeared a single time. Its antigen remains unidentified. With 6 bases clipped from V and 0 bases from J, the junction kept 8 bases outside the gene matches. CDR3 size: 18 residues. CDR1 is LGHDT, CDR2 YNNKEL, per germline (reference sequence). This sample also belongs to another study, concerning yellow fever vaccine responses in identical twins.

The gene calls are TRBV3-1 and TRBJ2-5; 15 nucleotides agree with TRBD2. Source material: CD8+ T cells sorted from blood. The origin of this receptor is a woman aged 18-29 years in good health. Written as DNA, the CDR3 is TGTGCCAGCAGGCCGGGACTAGCGGGGGGCCTGTACCAAGAGACCCAGTACTTC. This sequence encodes CASRPGLAGGLYQETQYF.